This TCR beta chain emerged from a study of cytomegalovirus exposure and HLA in healthy donors. Overall study results and limits: Associated with cytomegalovirus, according to the listing, were 170 or so TCR beta chains. According to a subsequent analysis, TCR clusters from the first cohort were inclined to appear together in the 120 validation repertoires.

Profiled with immunoSEQ multiplex PCR; TCRdb holds only in-frame clones, not every one. Among about 63,000 clones listed, 89% were seen once. The donors were part of the validation cohort of 120 subjects. That cohort was separate from the first cohort, which comprised about 670 subjects. Worth noting for this clone: Its antigen remains unidentified.

The CDR3 contains 16 residues. Trimming cost V 0 bases and J 5 bases, with 16 bases left between them. Germline V gene lookup returns CDR1 MNHNY and CDR2 SVGAGI (reference sequence). This chain connects TRBV6-6 to TRBJ2-5; D might be TRBD2 (7 bases). The receptor was derived from a woman under 30 in good health and CMV-seronegative. The sequenced sample consisted of PBMCs. CDR3 residues: CASSYSMGGGRETQYF. The CDR3 nucleotides read TGTGCCAGCAGTTACTCGATGGGCGGGGGCAGGGAGACCCAGTACTTC.